These 2 T cell receptor beta chains came from one sample sequenced in a study of blood T cell repertoires in COVID-19. Clones were read by immunoSEQ multiplex PCR, and TCRdb kept only the in-frame ones, dropping some. The table lists fewer than 70,000 clones, roughly 79% of them singletons. What was sequenced was peripheral blood. These receptors came from a human donor in a cohort sampled during active COVID-19.

The chain has TRBV7-2 and TRBJ2-7, with TRBD2 as a possible D gene (6 bases). The V gene's germline CDR1 is SGHTA and CDR2 FQGNSA. The CDR3 length is 11 residues. The V end lost 3 bases, the J end lost 9 bases, and 9 bases lay between the germline ends. The CDR3 sequence: CASSLAEGQYF. CDR3 DNA: TGTGCCAGCAGCTTGGCGGAGGGGCAGTACTTC.

The V call is TRBV15, the J call TRBJ1-5; D is perhaps TRBD1 (6 bases). V was pared by 6 bases and J by 6 bases, with 9 bases between. Germline V gene lookup returns CDR1 LNHNV and CDR2 YYDKDF (reference sequence). The length of the CDR3 is 12 residues. CDR3 in DNA: TGTGCCACCAGAATGGGGGCTCAGCCCCAGCATTTT. Its protein product is CATRMGAQPQHF.